Sequencing of this T cell receptor beta chain was carried out in a study of Ad26.COV2.S vaccination and SARS-CoV-2 variants. Background on the study: Intramuscularly, Ad26.COV2.S was given either once or twice, 56 days apart. General observations from the study: In TCR breadth and depth analyses, total T cell responses may have been underestimated.

The germline gives CDR1 SGDLS, CDR2 YYNGEE. V lost 4 bases, J lost 5 bases, and 15 bases lay in between. This CDR3 region has 15 residues. Remarks on this clone: The antigen remains undetermined.

TCRdb's table, derived via immunoSEQ multiplex PCR, lists solely in-frame clones and lacks some. The data show 350,000 to 500,000 clones, with roughly 88% seen just once and around 3.6% held by the top ten. Treatment described: some 20 received Ad26.COV2.S at low or high dose, single or two shots; about 5 received placebo; per-sample allocation not given. On day 63 after the first injection, vaccine and placebo recipients gave samples. Boston hosted the donor, who was an adult aged 18-55 years. The vaccine delivered Wuhan-strain SARS-CoV-2 spike through an Ad26 vector. The V call is TRBV9, the J call TRBJ2-2, with D possibly matching TRBD2 (5 bases). This clonotype originated in a person between 18 and 65 years old who received the Ad26.COV2.S COVID-19 vaccine or a placebo. The material sequenced was peripheral blood, taken in a trial of Ad26.COV2.S vaccine versus placebo. DNA for the CDR3: TGTGCCAGCAGCCCGCGAGGAGGATGGACCGGGGAGCTGTTTTTT. It codes for CASSPRGGWTGELFF.